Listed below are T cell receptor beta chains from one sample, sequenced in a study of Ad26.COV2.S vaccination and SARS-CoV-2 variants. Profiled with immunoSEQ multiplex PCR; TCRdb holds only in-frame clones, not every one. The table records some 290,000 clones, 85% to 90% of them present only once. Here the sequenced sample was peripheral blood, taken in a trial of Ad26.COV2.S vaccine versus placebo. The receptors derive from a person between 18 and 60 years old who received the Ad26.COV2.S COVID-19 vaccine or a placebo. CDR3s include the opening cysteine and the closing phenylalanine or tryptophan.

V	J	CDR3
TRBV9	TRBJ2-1	CASSFSSEGYNEQFF
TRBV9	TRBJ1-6	CASSVAGDGPYSPLHF
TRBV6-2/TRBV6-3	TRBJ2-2	CASSYGTANTGELFF
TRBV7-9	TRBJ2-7	CASSLINRGISYEQYF
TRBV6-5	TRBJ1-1	CASRQTLLVWDEAFF
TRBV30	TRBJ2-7	CAWRGTYEQYF
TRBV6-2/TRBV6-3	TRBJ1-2	CASSYRLGQGLSNYGYTF
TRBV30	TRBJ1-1	CAWSVNRGTEAFF
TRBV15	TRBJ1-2	CATSRDGLVGRGGYTF
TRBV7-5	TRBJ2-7	CARSLGRGNKVTYEQYF
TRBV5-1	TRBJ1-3	CASSPFQGFTGNTIYF
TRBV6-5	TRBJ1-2	CASSRKGGGYTF
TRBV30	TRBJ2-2	CAWGGDTGELFF
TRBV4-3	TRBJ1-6	CASSQERNSPLHF
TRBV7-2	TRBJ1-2	CASSLEGALSYGYTF
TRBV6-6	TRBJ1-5	CASIGAFGVWNQPQHF
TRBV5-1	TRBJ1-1	CASSPQILNTEAFF
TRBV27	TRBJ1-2	CASSFTFRDRGQYTF
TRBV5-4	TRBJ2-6	CASSRPPGRQSGANVLTF
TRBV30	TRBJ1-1	CAWSRGARNTEAFF
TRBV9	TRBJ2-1	CASSVASGGSSYNEQFF
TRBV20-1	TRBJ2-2	CSATTGGELFF
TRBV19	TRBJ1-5	CASSPDRVYQPQHF
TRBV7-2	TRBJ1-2	CASNPSSTGYTF
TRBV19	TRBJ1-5	CASTISRWGNQPQHF
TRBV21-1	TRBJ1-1	CASSPGQAMNTEAFF
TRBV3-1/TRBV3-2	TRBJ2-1	CASRFTWPGGAHNEQFF
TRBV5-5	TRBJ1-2	CASSSGTETYGYTF
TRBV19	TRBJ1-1	CASSRHRWDTEAFF
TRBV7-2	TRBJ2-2	CASSFSGLAGRVELFF
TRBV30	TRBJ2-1	CAWSVKNEQFF
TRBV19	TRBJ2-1	CASRTGLYNEQFF
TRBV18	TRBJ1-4	CASSPGIATNEKLFF
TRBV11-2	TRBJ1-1	CASSLVSSRTEAFF
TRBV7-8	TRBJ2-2	CASSGGSDANTGELFF
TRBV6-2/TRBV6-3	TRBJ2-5	CASSYAWTSVRVETQYF